A single sample is the source of the 6 T cell receptor beta chains below, sequenced in a study of blood T cell repertoires in COVID-19. Repertoires were generated with immunoSEQ multiplex PCR, while TCRdb's copy carries only in-frame clones and drops some. There are hundreds of thousands of clones in the sample; about 80% occur only once, and about 10% lies in the top ten. The specimen was peripheral blood. The receptors stem from an elderly man with acute or convalescent COVID-19.

V and J are TRBV24-1 and TRBJ1-2; D remains ambiguous. V was trimmed by 4 bases and J by 3 bases, leaving 20 bases between them. CDR1 KGHDR and CDR2 SFDVKD come from the germline V gene. The CDR3 runs 17 residues. The CDR3 reads CATSDPHTPSRDYGYTF. CDR3 coding DNA: TGTGCCACCAGTGACCCTCATACCCCGAGTCGAGACTATGGCTACACCTTC.

The chain has TRBV19 and TRBJ1-4, with TRBD1 identical over 9 bases. The CDR3 is 15 residues long. In germline, CDR1 is LNHDA, CDR2 SQIVND (reference sequence). The trim removed 5 bases at V and 6 bases at J, leaving 7 bases unmatched. The CDR3 loop reads CASSFRDRVDEKLFF. In nucleotides, the CDR3 is TGTGCCAGTAGTTTCCGGGACAGGGTGGATGAAAAACTGTTTTTT.

The chain combines TRBV3-1 (or the pseudogene TRBV3-2) with TRBJ1-4; perhaps TRBD1 as D (6 bases). The CDR3 is 12 residues long. CDR1 is LGHDT and CDR2 is YNNKEL in the germline V gene (reference sequence). In DNA form, the CDR3 reads TGTGCTACTTCGGGGGGGCGTGAAAAACTGTTTTTT. Amino acids: CATSGGREKLFF.

The rearrangement links TRBV5-4 to TRBJ2-7; a weak D match, TRBD2 (6 bases). Trimming removed 6 bases from V and 0 bases from J, with 25 bases in between. The CDR3 contains 18 residues. Germline V CDR1 and CDR2: SGHNT, YYREEE (reference sequence). DNA of the CDR3: TGTGCCAGCACTCTGGGGGGACGGTTCGTAGGCCGCTCCTACGAGCAGTACTTC. It translates to CASTLGGRFVGRSYEQYF.

V usage is TRBV7-2 and J usage is TRBJ2-2, with D tentatively TRBD2 (6 bases). This CDR3 is 15 amino acids long. V was shortened by 2 bases and J by 5 bases, with 12 bases between the two germline ends. Germline V CDR1 and CDR2: SGHTA, FQGNSA. CDR3 protein: CASSLRLVSTGELFF. Written as DNA, the CDR3 is TGTGCCAGCAGCTTACGACTAGTATCTACCGGGGAGCTGTTTTTT.

The genes are TRBV5-8 and TRBJ1-5; possible D gene TRBD1, 6 bases. Looked up from germline, CDR1 is SGHTS and CDR2 is YDEGEE. Trimming pared 2 bases from V and 2 bases from J, leaving 20 bases between. The CDR3 has 18 amino acids. This CDR3 reads CASSFARGRFGGNQPQHF. CDR3 sequence (DNA): TGTGCCAGCAGCTTCGCCAGGGGCCGCTTCGGGGGCAATCAGCCCCAGCATTTT. The full variable domain, rest sourced from reference TRBV5-8 and TRBJ1-5, is EAGVTQSPTHLIKTRGQQATLRCSPISGHTSVYWYQQALGLGLQFLLWYDEGEERNRGNFPPRFSGRQFPNYSSELNVNALELEDSALYLCASSFARGRFGGNQPQHFGDGTRLSIL.